Listed here are 32 T cell receptor beta chains from one sample, sequenced in a study of blood T cell repertoires in COVID-19. Here immunoSEQ multiplex PCR was the method, and the copy in TCRdb shows in-frame clones only, minus some. The sample yields more than 150,000 clones, 94% seen once. Sequencing was performed on peripheral blood. These TCRs come from a man aged 30 to 45 with COVID-19, enrolled during active disease.

The V call is TRBV11-3, the J call TRBJ2-2; 7 positions match TRBD2. The CDR3 consists of 15 residues. The V gene end was trimmed by 2 bases and the J gene end by 1 base; junction bases not matched to a gene: 1. Germline CDR1 and CDR2: SGHNT and YENEEA. The CDR3 DNA reads TGTGCCAGCAGCTTATTAGCGGGGAACACCGGGGAGCTGTTTTTT. This codes for CASSLLAGNTGELFF. Full variable domain (remainder filled in from reference TRBV11-3 and TRBJ2-2): EAGVVQSPRYKIIEKKQPVAFWCNPISGHNTLYWYLQNLGQGPELLIRYENEEAVDDSQLPKDRFSAERLKGVDSTLKIQPAELGDSAVYLCASSLLAGNTGELFFGEGSRLTVL.

This rearrangement joins TRBV10-3 to TRBJ2-1; TRBD1 aligns across 8 bases. Trimming took 2 bases from V and 5 from J; bases not matched to a gene: 17. The CDR3 extends over 19 amino acids. Germline CDR1 and CDR2: ENHRY and SYGVKD. Written as DNA, the CDR3 is TGTGCCATCAGTGAGCCGAGCGTGAGCAGGGGGCGTACTGACAATGAGCAGTTCTTC. Its translation: CAISEPSVSRGRTDNEQFF.

This clone was observed once. The gene calls are TRBV7-3 and TRBJ1-3; 9 positions match TRBD1. Trimming removed 2 bases from V and 4 bases from J; junction bases left unmatched: 3. CDR1 SGHTA and CDR2 FQGTGA come from the germline V gene. This CDR3 spans 15 amino acids. The CDR3 spells CASSLGQGTGNTIYF. In DNA form, the CDR3 reads TGTGCCAGCAGCTTAGGACAGGGGACGGGAAACACCATATATTTT.

The chain employs TRBV7-9 and TRBJ1-2; D is perhaps TRBD1 (5 bases). CDR1 is SEHNR and CDR2 is FQNEAQ in the germline V gene (reference sequence). The CDR3 loop spans 14 amino acids. V lost 8 bases and J lost 3, with 16 bases in between. This CDR3 is CASPSEGRDYGYTF. The CDR3 DNA follows: TGTGCCAGCCCCTCGGAGGGGAGGGACTATGGCTACACCTTC.

The chain links TRBV3-1 (or the pseudogene TRBV3-2) to TRBJ1-2; the D is unclear. Germline CDR1 LGHDT, CDR2 YNNKEL (reference sequence). With 1 base removed from V and 7 bases from J, the gap between germline ends came to 13 bases. CDR3 length: 14 residues. Here the CDR3 DNA reads TGTGCCAGCAGCCAAGGTCGCGGGCTCGTTGGCTACACCTTC. Translating gives CASSQGRGLVGYTF.

The rearrangement uses TRBV4-1 and TRBJ2-2, with 8 bases that match TRBD1. Trimming took 5 bases from V and 3 from J; bases not matched to a gene: 8. Germline values: CDR1 MGHRA, CDR2 YSYEKL. The CDR3 runs 16 residues. The CDR3 protein is CASSSRQGPYTGELFF. The CDR3 nucleotides are TGCGCCAGCAGCTCCCGACAGGGGCCTTACACCGGGGAGCTGTTTTTT.

The chain couples TRBV5-1 to TRBJ2-5; 8 bases map to TRBD2. CDR3 length: 14 residues. CDR1 SGHRS and CDR2 YFSETQ come from the germline V gene. Trimming took 5 bases from V and 1 from J; bases not matched to a gene: 4. CDR3 nucleotide sequence: TGCGCCAGCAGTTCACTAGCGGCCCAAGAGACCCAGTACTTC. Encoded protein: CASSSLAAQETQYF. Supplemented by reference TRBV5-1 and TRBJ2-5, the full variable domain reads KAGVTQTPRYLIKTRGQQVTLSCSPISGHRSVSWYQQTPGQGLQFLFEYFSETQRNKGNFPGRFSGRQFSNSRSEMNVSTLELGDSALYLCASSSLAAQETQYFGPGTRLLVL.

This rearrangement joins TRBV10-3 to TRBJ1-5; the match to TRBD1 covers 7 bases. V gave up 4 bases and J gave up 5 bases; unmatched junction bases: 5. Germline loops: CDR1 ENHRY, CDR2 SYGVKD. The length of the CDR3 is 14 residues. The CDR3 sequence: CAISGDSRDQPQHF. In nucleotides, the CDR3 is TGTGCCATCAGTGGGGACAGCCGGGATCAGCCCCAGCATTTT.

In this sample, this clone turned up a few times. J is TRBJ1-1 and V is TRBV7-9; TRBD1 agrees at 9 bases. Germline CDR1 is SEHNR and CDR2 is FQNEAQ (reference sequence). The CDR3 consists of 12 residues. Germline trimming cut 6 bases from V and 10 bases from J; bases unmatched to any gene: 6. CDR3 sequence (DNA): TGTGCCAGCAGTCGGGACAGGGCTGGAGCTTTCTTT. Amino acid sequence: CASSRDRAGAFF.

The CDR3 is CAWSPRQGVSGNTIYF. CDR3 coding DNA: TGTGCCTGGAGCCCCCGACAGGGAGTCTCTGGAAACACCATATATTTT. The chain couples TRBV30 to TRBJ1-3, with TRBD1 identical over 7 bases. Per germline, CDR1 GTSNPN and CDR2 SVGIG (reference sequence). CDR3 size: 16 residues. With V trimmed by 3 bases and J by 0 bases, 8 bases remained unmatched.

This clone was recorded only once. This chain connects TRBV7-9 to TRBJ2-5; the match to TRBD1 covers 10 bases. Germline assignment: CDR1 SEHNR and CDR2 FQNEAQ (reference sequence). Germline trimming cut 3 bases from V and 3 bases from J; bases unmatched to any gene: 4. CDR3 length: 15 residues. The DNA for the CDR3 is TGTGCCAGCAGCTTTGGACAGGGGGTTGAAGAGACCCAGTACTTC. Its protein product is CASSFGQGVEETQYF.

This clone was picked up one time. The chain couples TRBV19 to TRBJ1-5, with D hard to call. V was clipped by 6 bases and J by 3 bases, with 15 bases between them. Germline V gives CDR1 LNHDA, CDR2 SQIVND (reference sequence). There are 15 residues in the CDR3. DNA of the CDR3: TGTGCCAGTAGGCCCTCGGACCGGGACAATCAGCCCCAGCATTTT. Its protein product is CASRPSDRDNQPQHF.

This clone has more than one count but fewer than ten. CDR3 protein: CASSQSGTDRSYGYTF. The CDR3, as DNA: TGCGCCAGCAGTCAATCAGGGACAGATAGATCCTATGGCTACACCTTC. This chain uses TRBV23-1 with TRBJ1-2, with TRBD1 matching over 7 bases. TRBV23-1 is an ORF for which the function is uncertain. This CDR3 has 16 amino acids. V lost 0 bases, J lost 4 bases, and 8 bases stayed unmatched.

The V and J genes are TRBV12-3 or TRBV12-4 and TRBJ1-1; D is perhaps TRBD1 (5 bases). The CDR3 has 13 residues. The ends were cut back, 6 bases at V and 5 bases at J, with 13 bases in the middle. Here the CDR3 DNA reads TGTGCCAGCAGCAGGACACCCCCTACTGAAGCTTTCTTT. Its protein product is CASSRTPPTEAFF.

V usage is TRBV1 and J usage is TRBJ2-7; whether TRBD1, the table's D call, matches the DNA was not checked. TRBV1 is given as a pseudogene. The CDR3 spans 15 residues. CDR3 protein: CTSIEEGTGFYEQYF. The CDR3 DNA follows: TGCACCAGCATTGAAGAAGGGACAGGGTTCTACGAGCAGTACTTC.

The rearrangement joins TRBV4-1 to TRBJ2-6; 7 bases agree with TRBD1. CDR3 size: 16 residues. Germline CDR1 MGHRA, CDR2 YSYEKL. V lost 4 bases and J lost 4; bases outside the gene matches: 7. The CDR3 bases are TGCGCCAGCAGCCGAAACGACAGGGCCGGGGCCAACGTCCTGACTTTC. The encoded protein is CASSRNDRAGANVLTF.

The chain couples TRBV18 to TRBJ2-7, with D perhaps matching TRBD1 (6 bases). In germline, CDR1 is KGHSH, CDR2 LQKENI. Deletions cut 2 bases from V and 0 bases from J, with 14 bases between. The CDR3 totals 16 residues. This CDR3 reads CASSPENRAYSYEQYF. CDR3 nucleotide sequence: TGTGCCAGCTCACCAGAGAACAGGGCCTACTCCTACGAGCAGTACTTC.

V and J are TRBV7-9 and TRBJ2-1; the match to TRBD2 covers 8 bases. With 1 base clipped from V and 5 bases from J, the junction kept 10 bases outside the gene matches. The CDR3 is 17 amino acids. The germline gives CDR1 SEHNR, CDR2 FQNEAQ (reference sequence). CDR3 residues: CASSLDLAGGPNNEQFF. The CDR3 bases are TGTGCCAGCAGCTTAGACCTAGCGGGTGGCCCAAACAATGAGCAGTTCTTC. The variable domain in full, completed from reference TRBV7-9 and TRBJ2-1, reads DTGVSQNPRHKITKRGQNVTFRCDPISEHNRLYWYRQTLGQGPEFLTYFQNEAQLEKSRLLSDRFSAERPKGSFSTLEIQRTEQGDSAMYLCASSLDLAGGPNNEQFFGPGTRLTVL.

The chain recombines TRBV5-1 with TRBJ1-2, with 8 bases matching TRBD1. Germline CDR1 is SGHRS and CDR2 is YFSETQ. The CDR3 contains 16 residues. V lost 4 bases, J lost 0 bases, and 8 bases stayed unmatched. CDR3 amino acids: CASSPQGAAPNYGYTF. The CDR3 DNA is TGCGCCAGCAGCCCCCAGGGGGCAGCACCTAACTATGGCTACACCTTC.

The chain carries TRBV5-4 and TRBJ1-2; 10 nucleotides match TRBD1. V was pared by 4 bases and J by 9 bases, with 6 bases of the junction left unmatched. The CDR3 sequence is 13 residues long. From germline, CDR1 is SGHNT and CDR2 YYREEE (reference sequence). The DNA of the CDR3 is TGTGCCAGCAGCCCCTGGACAGGGGGAAGCTACACCTTC. This translates into CASSPWTGGSYTF.

The chain couples TRBV13 to TRBJ1-2, with 9 bases aligning to TRBD1. The junction had 1 base not matched to a gene; V was cut back by 4 bases and J by 10 bases. The CDR3 loop spans 11 amino acids. Germline CDR1 and CDR2: PRHDT and FYEKMQ (reference sequence). Written as DNA, the CDR3 is TGTGCCAGCAGCTGGGACAGGGACTACACCTTC. This sequence encodes CASSWDRDYTF.

The chain employs TRBV3-1 (or the pseudogene TRBV3-2) and TRBJ2-2, with TRBD1 as a possible D gene (5 bases). Germline loops: CDR1 LGHDT, CDR2 YNNKEL (reference sequence). This CDR3 contains 14 residues. The V end was cut by 1 base, the J end by 6 bases, with 9 bases between. This chain's CDR3 is CASSQVGRPGELFF. The CDR3 coding sequence is TGTGCCAGCAGCCAAGTGGGGCGACCCGGGGAGCTGTTTTTT.

This rearrangement joins TRBV29-1 to TRBJ2-7, with 7 bases identical to TRBD1. The CDR3 has 12 residues. The germline gives CDR1 SQVTM, CDR2 ANQGSEA. The J segment lost 5 bases and the V segment lost 7 bases, leaving 8 bases of the junction unmatched. This chain's CDR3 is CSATSTGNEQYF. The CDR3 bases are TGCAGCGCCACCTCGACAGGGAACGAGCAGTACTTC.

For the CDR3, the DNA is TGTGCCAGCAGCTTAGAGCGGTCGGGCAGGAACACCGGGGAGCTGTTTTTT. The encoded protein is CASSLERSGRNTGELFF. This rearrangement joins TRBV7-6 to TRBJ2-2; D might be TRBD2 (5 bases). This CDR3 region has 17 residues. V dropped 1 base and J dropped 1 base, with 13 bases sitting between them. The germline V gene encodes CDR1 SGHVS and CDR2 FNYEAQ.

This chain uses TRBV5-6 with TRBJ1-2; TRBD1 matches 11 bases. Germline V CDR1 and CDR2: SGHDT, YYEEEE. V was clipped by 4 bases and J by 8 bases; unmatched bases: 7. The CDR3 spans 14 residues. This CDR3 reads CASSIKGTGGGYTF. As DNA, the CDR3 is TGTGCCAGCAGCATAAAAGGGACAGGGGGAGGCTACACCTTC.

The rearrangement links TRBV15 to TRBJ2-2; 8 nucleotides line up with TRBD1. Trimming removed 6 bases from V and 4 bases from J; junction bases left unmatched: 4. CDR1 LNHNV and CDR2 YYDKDF come from the germline V gene (reference sequence). This CDR3 has 14 amino acids. The CDR3 protein is CATRQGAATGELFF. The CDR3 region has the DNA TGTGCCACCAGGCAGGGGGCGGCCACCGGGGAGCTGTTTTTT.

This clone was counted a single time. The chain is built from TRBV13 and TRBJ1-1; the D gene is possibly TRBD1 (5 bases). Germline CDR1 is PRHDT and CDR2 is FYEKMQ (reference sequence). This CDR3 comprises 17 residues. The V and J ends lost 0 bases and 0 bases respectively, with 14 bases between them. The CDR3 region is CASSLGGGGGMNTEAFF. The CDR3 coding sequence is TGTGCCAGCAGCTTAGGCGGTGGGGGAGGAATGAACACTGAAGCTTTCTTT.

This clone was picked up one time. The V call is TRBV7-2, the J call TRBJ1-2; D remains ambiguous. V was clipped by 4 bases and J by 1 base, with 10 bases between them. Germline assignment: CDR1 SGHTA and CDR2 FQGNSA. The CDR3 loop spans 14 amino acids. CDR3 residues: CASSYGFGNYGYTF. Here the CDR3 DNA reads TGTGCCAGCAGCTACGGTTTCGGTAACTATGGCTACACCTTC.

The chain carries TRBV19 and TRBJ1-2; no reliable D call. This CDR3 has 15 residues. In germline, CDR1 is LNHDA, CDR2 SQIVND (reference sequence). Trimming took off 2 bases at V and 2 bases at J, with 12 bases between the two ends. The CDR3 spells CASSILGSSNYGYTF. The CDR3 nucleotides are TGTGCCAGTAGTATATTGGGCAGCAGCAACTATGGCTACACCTTC.

The V call is TRBV27, the J call TRBJ2-1; 7 bases line up with TRBD2. The V gene's germline CDR1 is MNHEY and CDR2 SMNVEV (reference sequence). J gave up 3 bases and V 3 bases, and 5 bases lay outside the gene matches. This CDR3 spans 15 amino acids. The DNA for the CDR3 is TGTGCCAGCAGTTTCAACGGGGGGAACTACAATGAGCAGTTCTTC. It codes for CASSFNGGNYNEQFF.

The CDR3 spells CASTTPGSETQYF. DNA of the CDR3: TGTGCCAGCACGACTCCAGGGTCGGAGACCCAGTACTTC. J is TRBJ2-5 and V is TRBV6-5; maybe TRBD1 (5 bases). There are 13 residues in the CDR3. V was cut by 7 bases and J by 5 bases, with 14 bases left in between. From germline, CDR1 is MNHEY and CDR2 SVGAGI.

The chain recombines TRBV2 with TRBJ1-6; 8 bases line up with TRBD1. The CDR3 contains 15 residues. CDR1 is SNHLY and CDR2 is FYNNEI in the germline V gene. After removal of 4 bases from V and 7 bases from J, the junction contained 6 bases not matched to a gene. The CDR3 DNA is TGTGCCAGCAGTGGGGTGACAGGGGTAAATTCACCCCTCCACTTT. Residues: CASSGVTGVNSPLHF.